The clone carrying this TCR beta chain appeared a single time. Its antigen is unidentified. This may come from a read error, since a much larger clone is one base off. The sample belongs to a study of glioma-infiltrating T cells. Points from the study as a whole: Non-neoplastic patients had below-expected tissue-blood divergence, while all gliomas exceeded expectation.

CDR3 length: 14 residues. Per the germline V gene, CDR1 is MDHEN and CDR2 is SYDVKM. TCR alpha and beta CDR3 regions were amplified from RNA using iRepertoire nested multiplex PCR. TCRdb re-called the multiplex PCR reads with MiXCR, one entry per CDR3 protein. Of approximately 190,000 distinct CDR3 sequences listed, approximately 30% are singletons. The clonotype comes from a human donor with low-grade glioma or glioblastoma, undergoing nonglioma brain surgery, or in good health (not recorded which). J is TRBJ2-5 and V is TRBV28; possible D gene TRBD2, 6 bases. Sequenced: glioma tissue, nonneoplastic brain tissue, or PBMCs (not recorded which). CDR3 coding DNA: TGTGCCAGCACCTCAGACCGGGCGGGGTTGGCCCACTACTTC. Protein sequence: CASTSDRAGLAHYF.